This is a list of T cell receptor beta chains from one sample in a study of identical twins. TCRdb re-analysed the 5' RACE reads in MiXCR, keeping a single row per CDR3 protein. The sample yields a few hundred thousand distinct CDR3 sequences, roughly 9% seen once. Sequencing was carried out using naive T cells sorted from blood. The receptors stem from a woman aged 45-65 years in good health. Both conserved end residues are part of each CDR3. A D gene is named only where the DNA matches it firmly. Clone size is stated in some rows and not others, as once, few, many or a class when expanded.

CDR3 DNA: TGCAGCGTTGCGGACGCGACTAGCGGGAGGAGGGCGCAGTATTTT
CDR3 protein: CSVADATSGRRAQYF
J gene: TRBJ2-3
V gene: TRBV29-1
clone size: few
D gene: TRBD2

CDR3 DNA: TGTGCCAGCAGCCAATCGATTTCTGGTGAGCAGTTCTTC
CDR3 protein: CASSQSISGEQFF
J gene: TRBJ2-1
V gene: TRBV3-1
clone size: few
D gene: .

CDR3 DNA: TGTGCCACCAGCAGGCCTCAGGGTGCCAAAAACATTCAGTACTTC
CDR3 protein: CATSRPQGAKNIQYF
J gene: TRBJ2-4
V gene: TRBV15
clone size: .
D gene: .

CDR3 DNA: TGTGCCAGCAGTTACGGGACAGGGATCTACGAGCAGTACTTC
CDR3 protein: CASSYGTGIYEQYF
J gene: TRBJ2-7
V gene: TRBV6-2/TRBV6-3
clone size: few
D gene: TRBD1

CDR3 DNA: TGCAGTGCTAGACGCGGGGAGGGTGAAGCTTTCTTT
CDR3 protein: CSARRGEGEAFF
J gene: TRBJ1-1
V gene: TRBV20-1
clone size: many
D gene: .

CDR3 DNA: TGCGCCAGCAGGCCACAGGGCCCCTCCTATAATTCACCCCTCCACTTT
CDR3 protein: CASRPQGPSYNSPLHF
J gene: TRBJ1-6
V gene: TRBV4-1
clone size: .
D gene: .

CDR3 DNA: TGTGCCAGTAGTATCTCGGCGGCCCCGGAGCCCCAGCATTTT
CDR3 protein: CASSISAAPEPQHF
J gene: TRBJ1-5
V gene: TRBV19
clone size: .
D gene: .

CDR3 DNA: TGTGCCAGCAGTTTATGGGGGACGGCCAAAAACATTCAGTACTTC
CDR3 protein: CASSLWGTAKNIQYF
J gene: TRBJ2-4
V gene: TRBV12-3/TRBV12-4
clone size: .
D gene: .

CDR3 DNA: TGTGCCAGCCTAGCGGGAGAGTACAATGAGCAGTTCTTC
CDR3 protein: CASLAGEYNEQFF
J gene: TRBJ2-1
V gene: TRBV12-3/TRBV12-4
clone size: few
D gene: TRBD2

CDR3 DNA: TGTGCTAGTGGGCCGGACAGCCTCCTAGGCGAGCAGTACTTC
CDR3 protein: CASGPDSLLGEQYF
J gene: TRBJ2-7
V gene: TRBV12-5
clone size: few
D gene: .

CDR3 DNA: TGCAGTGCTAGAGTATACCCCGTGGCACCAGAGACCCAGTACTTC
CDR3 protein: CSARVYPVAPETQYF
J gene: TRBJ2-5
V gene: TRBV20-1
clone size: few
D gene: .

CDR3 DNA: TGCGCCAGCAGATTGGTAGAGACCCAGTACTTC
CDR3 protein: CASRLVETQYF
J gene: TRBJ2-5
V gene: TRBV5-1
clone size: many
D gene: .

CDR3 DNA: TGTGCCAGCAGCTCCCGTATGACCTGGGGGGTGGGCACAGATACGCAGTATTTT
CDR3 protein: CASSSRMTWGVGTDTQYF
J gene: TRBJ2-3
V gene: TRBV11-2
clone size: few
D gene: .

CDR3 DNA: TGTGCCAGTAGTATAGTGTTTGGGCATGAGCAGTTCTTC
CDR3 protein: CASSIVFGHEQFF
J gene: TRBJ2-1
V gene: TRBV19
clone size: .
D gene: .

CDR3 DNA: TGTGCCAGCAGTTTTTGGGAAAATCAGCCCCAGCATTTT
CDR3 protein: CASSFWENQPQHF
J gene: TRBJ1-5
V gene: TRBV12-3/TRBV12-4
clone size: .
D gene: .

CDR3 DNA: TGTGCCAGCAGCTTAGGATCTGGGGTAGCGGGAGGGCCTCTGGCGGAGACCCAGTACTTC
CDR3 protein: CASSLGSGVAGGPLAETQYF
J gene: TRBJ2-5
V gene: TRBV7-4
clone size: few
D gene: TRBD2

CDR3 DNA: TGTGCCAGCAGCTTGGGACAGGGCCAGACCCAGTACTTC
CDR3 protein: CASSLGQGQTQYF
J gene: TRBJ2-5
V gene: TRBV5-6
clone size: many
D gene: TRBD1

CDR3 DNA: TGTGCCTGGATTGGAGATTCTAGGGGCTACACCTTC
CDR3 protein: CAWIGDSRGYTF
J gene: TRBJ1-2
V gene: TRBV30
clone size: few
D gene: .

CDR3 DNA: TGCGCCAGCACTGGGGACCTTGGCTACAATGAGCAGTTCTTC
CDR3 protein: CASTGDLGYNEQFF
J gene: TRBJ2-1
V gene: TRBV5-1
clone size: many
D gene: .

CDR3 DNA: TGTGCCAGCAGTTTGAGGCTCCCCTACAATGAGCAGTTCTTC
CDR3 protein: CASSLRLPYNEQFF
J gene: TRBJ2-1
V gene: TRBV12-3/TRBV12-4
clone size: few
D gene: .

CDR3 DNA: TGCGCCAGCAGACCGGGACAGCTTAGCTATCAGCCCCAGCATTTT
CDR3 protein: CASRPGQLSYQPQHF
J gene: TRBJ1-5
V gene: TRBV4-1
clone size: .
D gene: TRBD1

CDR3 DNA: TGTGCCATATCAGGGGGCGGTTTGAATGGGGCCAACGTCCTGACTTTC
CDR3 protein: CAISGGGLNGANVLTF
J gene: TRBJ2-6
V gene: TRBV10-3
clone size: .
D gene: TRBD1

CDR3 DNA: TGTGCCAGCAGAGAGGGACTAGCGGGAAATGAGCAGTTCTTC
CDR3 protein: CASREGLAGNEQFF
J gene: TRBJ2-1
V gene: TRBV6-5
clone size: .
D gene: TRBD2

CDR3 DNA: TGCGCCAGCAAGCGGACAGGGGGAATCTCTGGGGCCAACGTCCTGACTTTC
CDR3 protein: CASKRTGGISGANVLTF
J gene: TRBJ2-6
V gene: TRBV5-1
clone size: many
D gene: TRBD1

CDR3 DNA: TGTGCCAGCAGTCACCGCTCTGGGGCCAACGTCCTGACTTTC
CDR3 protein: CASSHRSGANVLTF
J gene: TRBJ2-6
V gene: TRBV12-3/TRBV12-4
clone size: many
D gene: .

CDR3 DNA: TGCAGTGCTACGGGACAGGGTCCCTACAATGAGCAGTTCTTC
CDR3 protein: CSATGQGPYNEQFF
J gene: TRBJ2-1
V gene: TRBV20-1
clone size: many
D gene: TRBD1

CDR3 DNA: TGTGCCAGCAGTTTAGCATCGAAGGGGTCCGGGCTAGCCAAAAACATTCAGTACTTC
CDR3 protein: CASSLASKGSGLAKNIQYF
J gene: TRBJ2-4
V gene: TRBV12-3/TRBV12-4
clone size: few
D gene: .

CDR3 DNA: TGTGCCATCAGCCCAAAAGGTGGGCACACTGAAGCTTTCTTT
CDR3 protein: CAISPKGGHTEAFF
J gene: TRBJ1-1
V gene: TRBV10-3
clone size: .
D gene: .

CDR3 DNA: TGCGCCAGCAGGCCCCTCCCAACTAATGAAAAACTGTTTTTT
CDR3 protein: CASRPLPTNEKLFF
J gene: TRBJ1-4
V gene: TRBV5-1
clone size: .
D gene: .

CDR3 DNA: TGTGCCAGCAGCGAAAGGGGGTCCGGGGAGCTGTTTTTT
CDR3 protein: CASSERGSGELFF
J gene: TRBJ2-2
V gene: TRBV3-1
clone size: .
D gene: .

CDR3 DNA: TGCGCCAGCAGCCAAGATCGACAGTACCAAGAGACCCAGTACTTC
CDR3 protein: CASSQDRQYQETQYF
J gene: TRBJ2-5
V gene: TRBV4-1
clone size: many
D gene: .

CDR3 DNA: TGCGCCAGCAGCGCCAAAAACATTCAGTACTTC
CDR3 protein: CASSAKNIQYF
J gene: TRBJ2-4
V gene: TRBV4-1
clone size: many
D gene: .

CDR3 DNA: TGTGCCAGCAGCAAAGCCCCAGGGGATGGCTACACCTTC
CDR3 protein: CASSKAPGDGYTF
J gene: TRBJ1-2
V gene: TRBV11-1
clone size: .
D gene: .

CDR3 DNA: TGCAGTGCTAGAGATCTAGCCAGAAACACCGGGGAGCTGTTTTTT
CDR3 protein: CSARDLARNTGELFF
J gene: TRBJ2-2
V gene: TRBV20-1
clone size: few
D gene: .

CDR3 DNA: TGTGCCAGCAGCGTATCGACTAGCCATGAGACCCAGTACTTC
CDR3 protein: CASSVSTSHETQYF
J gene: TRBJ2-5
V gene: TRBV7-2
clone size: many
D gene: TRBD2

CDR3 DNA: TGTGCCAGCAGCTTAGACGGTTACCACCGGTTCTTCTTC
CDR3 protein: CASSLDGYHRFFF
J gene: TRBJ2-1
V gene: TRBV7-9
clone size: many
D gene: .